The clone carrying this T cell receptor (beta chain) was seen repeatedly, ten times or more. The antigen remains unidentified. Germline V gene lookup returns CDR1 MNHEY and CDR2 SVGAGI. This CDR3 comprises 15 residues. Losses at the gene ends were 5 bases for V and 3 bases for J; bases not matched to a gene: 0. TCRdb reanalysed the 5' RACE reads using MiXCR and keeps one entry per CDR3 protein. The sample has fewer than 350,000 distinct CDR3 sequences, over 7% seen once. The sample belongs to a study of T-cell memory formation after mild COVID-19. Study summary: The two donors had largely donor-specific TCR clusters. The study, taken as a whole, reports: Mainly CM and EM harbored the contracting CD4+ clones; mainly EMRA harbored the CD8+ ones.

The source is a man younger than 35 who had mild COVID-19 (a few samples of this study predate the infection). Cell type and time point are not known. The chain couples TRBV6-5 to TRBJ2-1; 14 nucleotides agree with TRBD2. Sample: PBMCs or a T cell subset sorted from them (not recorded which). CDR3 bases: TGTGCCAGCAGTGGGACTAGCGGGGGCTACAATGAGCAGTTCTTC. Translating gives CASSGTSGGYNEQFF.